Listed below are T cell receptor beta chains from one sample, sequenced in a study of T cells in Graves' hyperthyroidism and ophthalmopathy. From the multiplex PCR reads, TCRdb called clonotypes with MiXCR, one entry per CDR3 protein. Of about 270,000 distinct CDR3 sequences listed, approximately 20% are singletons. The sequenced sample was blood. The receptors shown here come from a man between 25 and 39 years old with Graves' ophthalmopathy. The CDR3 runs from the conserved cysteine through the conserved F or W. The D gene is left open where the match is weak. A row's size may be missing; if present it is once, few, many or a size class.

size | J | D | V | CDR3 | DNA
many | TRBJ1-4 | NA | TRBV2 | CASKGEDEKLFF | TGTGCCAGCAAAGGGGAAGATGAAAAACTGTTTTTT
NA | TRBJ2-5 | TRBD1 | TRBV6-5 | CASSYHRDREGETQYF | TGTGCCAGCAGTTACCACCGGGACAGGGAGGGGGAGACCCAGTACTTC
few | TRBJ2-1 | TRBD2 | TRBV7-3 | CASSLTPSLAGEPNEQFF | TGTGCCAGCAGCTTAACCCCCTCCCTAGCGGGAGAACCGAATGAGCAGTTCTTC
NA | TRBJ1-6 | NA | TRBV28 | CASRPTGSIPHNSPLHF | TGTGCCAGCAGGCCCACAGGGTCCATCCCCCATAATTCACCCCTCCACTTT
NA | TRBJ2-1 | NA | TRBV20-1 | CSARVQRTYNEQFF | TGCAGTGCTAGAGTACAGAGAACCTACAATGAGCAGTTCTTC
NA | TRBJ1-2 | NA | TRBV27 | CASSSLGGSYGYTF | TGTGCCAGCAGTTCCCTCGGGGGGTCCTATGGCTACACCTTC
few | TRBJ1-2 | NA | TRBV24-1 | CATSEKQRSYGYTF | TGTGCCACCAGTGAGAAGCAGAGGAGCTATGGCTACACCTTC
NA | TRBJ2-7 | TRBD1 | TRBV6-5 | CASSYNRDRTYEQYF | TGTGCCAGCAGTTACAATAGGGACAGGACCTACGAGCAGTACTTC
NA | TRBJ1-6 | NA | TRBV28 | CASSIGTGNSPLHF | TGTGCCAGCAGTATCGGGACTGGGAATTCACCCCTCCACTTT
NA | TRBJ2-3 | NA | TRBV11-3 | CASSYGQLKTSTDTQYF | TGTGCCAGCAGCTACGGACAGCTCAAAACTAGCACAGATACGCAGTATTTT
NA | TRBJ2-1 | TRBD2 | TRBV7-6 | CASSFGTRNEQFF | TGTGCCAGCAGCTTCGGGACTAGGAATGAGCAGTTCTTC
NA | TRBJ1-3 | NA | TRBV20-1 | CSASSPSSGNAIYF | TGCAGTGCTAGCAGCCCGAGCTCTGGAAACGCCATATATTTT
many | TRBJ2-3 | TRBD2 | TRBV10-3 | CAISESGLAGITQYF | TGTGCCATCAGTGAGTCGGGACTAGCGGGAATTACGCAGTATTTT
NA | TRBJ1-3 | NA | TRBV12-3/TRBV12-4 | CASSPAGVAGNTIYF | TGTGCCAGCAGCCCCGCGGGGGTGGCTGGAAACACCATATATTTT
few | TRBJ2-3 | TRBD2 | TRBV20-1 | CSAGAGLAGTDTQYF | TGCAGTGCCGGCGCGGGGCTAGCGGGTACAGATACGCAGTATTTT
few | TRBJ1-3 | NA | TRBV19 | CASSRGAYGNTIYF | TGTGCCAGTAGTCGGGGGGCGTATGGAAACACCATATATTTT
many | TRBJ1-2 | TRBD1 | TRBV12-3/TRBV12-4 | CASSMSGDRSNYGYTF | TGTGCCAGCAGTATGAGCGGGGACAGGAGTAACTATGGCTACACCTTC
many | TRBJ2-5 | NA | TRBV2 | CASSGGTTQETQYF | TGTGCCAGCAGTGGCGGGACAACCCAAGAGACCCAGTACTTC
NA | TRBJ2-7 | TRBD2 | TRBV15 | CATSASGLAGAGYEQYF | TGTGCCACCAGCGCGTCGGGACTAGCGGGAGCCGGGTACGAGCAGTACTTC
many | TRBJ1-1 | NA | TRBV2 | CASSVQLNTEAFF | TGTGCCAGCAGTGTACAGTTGAACACTGAAGCTTTCTTT
NA | TRBJ2-4 | NA | TRBV13 | CASTAGQGNQYF | TGTGCCAGCACCGCCGGGCAGGGAAATCAGTACTTC
few | TRBJ2-5 | NA | TRBV7-9 | CASRPTGAPQETQYF | TGTGCCAGCAGGCCAACGGGGGCCCCCCAAGAGACCCAGTACTTC
many | TRBJ2-7 | NA | TRBV3-1 | CASSRGAPYEQYF | TGTGCCAGCAGCCGGGGAGCGCCCTACGAGCAGTACTTC
NA | TRBJ2-1 | NA | TRBV20-1 | CSARDATGTYNEQFF | TGCAGTGCTAGAGATGCTACAGGGACCTACAATGAGCAGTTCTTC
many | TRBJ2-5 | NA | TRBV18 | CASSPNIGQQETQYF | TGTGCCAGCTCACCCAACATCGGACAGCAAGAGACCCAGTACTTC
few | TRBJ1-1 | NA | TRBV6-1 | CASNDQGPNTEAFF | TGTGCCAGCAATGACCAGGGGCCGAACACTGAAGCTTTCTTT
NA | TRBJ2-5 | NA | TRBV6-2/TRBV6-3 | CASSYSTGNQETQYF | TGTGCCAGCAGTTACTCCACTGGGAACCAAGAGACCCAGTACTTC
NA | TRBJ2-7 | NA | TRBV7-8 | CASSPNRDYEQYF | TGTGCCAGCTCCCCAAACCGGGACTACGAGCAGTACTTC